These 19 T cell receptor beta chains were sequenced from one sample in a study of T-cell reconstitution after alpha-beta-depleted transplantation in children. Using unique molecular identifiers, the investigators prepared the TCRbeta library. TCRdb redid the calling of the PCR reads with MiXCR, one entry per CDR3 protein. The sample has approximately 120,000 distinct CDR3 sequences, 9.7% seen once; the top ten hold 24%. This sample comprised PBMCs, mostly from graft donor cells, obtained 180 days after TCRalphabeta/CD19-depleted stem cell transplant. Receptors were obtained from a girl younger than two who had a stem cell transplant for combined immunodeficiency, so the T cells may come from the graft donor.

This chain connects TRBV5-4 to TRBJ2-1; no clear D. V lost 4 bases and J 5 bases, leaving 16 bases between the germline ends. This CDR3 comprises 15 residues. Germline V lookup: CDR1 SGHNT, CDR2 YYREEE (reference sequence). CDR3 protein: CASSLYRSLDNEQFF. CDR3 in DNA: TGTGCCAGCAGCCTTTACCGAAGTCTAGACAATGAGCAGTTCTTC. Variable domain in full (rest from reference TRBV5-4 and TRBJ2-1): ETGVTQSPTHLIKTRGQQVTLRCSSQSGHNTVSWYQQALGQGPQFIFQYYREEENGRGNFPPRFSGLQFPNYSSELNVNALELDDSALYLCASSLYRSLDNEQFFGPGTRLTVL.

The table lists this clonotype with a few counts. CDR3 region: CASSSFRLAPYNEQFF. The CDR3 coding sequence is TGCGCCAGCAGCTCCTTCCGACTAGCGCCTTACAATGAGCAGTTCTTC. The gene calls are TRBV5-1 and TRBJ2-1, with TRBD2 matching 8 bases. The CDR3 is made up of 16 amino acids. V trimming: 3 bases; J trimming: 4 bases; junction bases outside the gene matches: 9. The V gene's germline CDR1 is SGHRS and CDR2 YFSETQ. Together with reference TRBV5-1 and TRBJ2-1, the CDR3 gives the full variable domain: KAGVTQTPRYLIKTRGQQVTLSCSPISGHRSVSWYQQTPGQGLQFLFEYFSETQRNKGNFPGRFSGRQFSNSRSEMNVSTLELGDSALYLCASSSFRLAPYNEQFFGPGTRLTVL.

The gene calls are TRBV29-1 and TRBJ2-1; D is uncertain. This CDR3 is built from 12 residues. Deletions cut 2 bases from V and 5 bases from J, with 7 bases between. CDR1 SQVTM and CDR2 ANQGSEA come from the germline V gene. The CDR3 region has the DNA TGCAGCGTTGAACTGGTCGACAATGAGCAGTTCTTC. Encoded protein: CSVELVDNEQFF.

The sample holds a few counts of this clonotype. The chain joins TRBV6-2 or TRBV6-3 to TRBJ2-7; a possible D gene is TRBD1 (6 bases). Trimming pared 2 bases from V and 5 bases from J, leaving 7 bases between. CDR1 and CDR2 from the germline V gene are MNHEY and SVGEGT. The CDR3 length is 12 residues. The CDR3 DNA follows: TGTGCCAGCAGTTACGAGGGGGACGAGCAGTACTTC. Its translation: CASSYEGDEQYF.

In its sample, this clonotype was seen a few times. This chain joins TRBV28 and TRBJ1-2, with D hard to call. This CDR3 is 13 amino acids long. Trimming stripped 6 bases from V and 4 bases from J, with 12 bases between. The germline V gene encodes CDR1 MDHEN and CDR2 SYDVKM. This CDR3 is CASSPRAPYGYTF. The CDR3 DNA reads TGTGCCAGCAGCCCGAGAGCCCCCTATGGCTACACCTTC.

This clonotype was recorded a few times. The chain is built from TRBV29-1 and TRBJ1-2; D not resolved. Germline CDR1 is SQVTM and CDR2 is ANQGSEA. Trimming pared 2 bases from V and 5 bases from J, leaving 9 bases between. The CDR3 loop spans 12 amino acids. This chain's CDR3 is CSVEPNSYGYTF. The CDR3 region has the DNA TGCAGCGTTGAACCAAACAGTTATGGCTACACCTTC.

In this sample, this clonotype turned up a few times. The V and J genes are TRBV20-1 and TRBJ2-5; 9 bases match TRBD1. This CDR3 is 15 amino acids long. Germline loops: CDR1 DFQATT, CDR2 SNEGSKA (reference sequence). With V trimmed by 5 bases and J by 4 bases, 11 bases remained unmatched. CDR3 loop: CSAALDRGGVETQYF. The CDR3 nucleotides read TGCAGTGCTGCTTTGGACAGGGGAGGAGTAGAGACCCAGTACTTC.

The J gene is TRBJ1-3, the V gene TRBV5-6; a weak D match, TRBD1 (5 bases). Trimming removed 4 bases from V and 0 bases from J, with 11 bases in between. The germline CDR1 and CDR2 sequences are SGHDT and YYEEEE. This CDR3 spans 15 amino acids. The DNA of the CDR3 is TGTGCCAGCAGCCTTTGGGGGGGCTCTGGAAACACCATATATTTT. Amino acid sequence: CASSLWGGSGNTIYF.

The chain has TRBV28 and TRBJ1-1, with a tentative D call TRBD1 (6 bases). The ends were cut back, 6 bases at V and 3 bases at J, with 17 bases in the middle. The CDR3 totals 15 residues. Germline V gene lookup returns CDR1 MDHEN and CDR2 SYDVKM. DNA of the CDR3: TGTGCCAGCAGCCTACCTCTGGGGGGGCACACTGAAGCTTTCTTT. Encoded protein: CASSLPLGGHTEAFF. Full variable domain (missing parts from reference TRBV28 and TRBJ1-1): DVKVTQSSRYLVKRTGEKVFLECVQDMDHENMFWYRQDPGLGLRLIYFSYDVKMKEKGDIPEGYSVSREKKERFSLILESASTNQTSMYLCASSLPLGGHTEAFFGQGTRLTVV.

The sample holds many counts of this clonotype. V and J are TRBV29-1 and TRBJ2-1; 14 nucleotides match TRBD2. V shed 4 bases and J 1 base; nucleotides not matched to a gene: 18. This CDR3 is built from 21 residues. Germline lookup yields CDR1 SQVTM and CDR2 ANQGSEA. The CDR3 DNA is TGCAGCGTTGGTTTTTGGGCCTCCGGGACTAGCGGGAGAGGATCCTACAATGAGCAGTTCTTC. Amino acids: CSVGFWASGTSGRGSYNEQFF.

This clonotype came up once. One base away lies a much larger clone, so this may be a sequencing read error. The chain uses TRBV7-2 and TRBJ2-7; a weak D match, TRBD2 (6 bases). The CDR3 has 13 residues. Between the trimmed V and J ends, which lost 1 base and 6 bases, there was a span of 10 bases. Germline V gene sequence: CDR1 SGHTA, CDR2 FQGNSA. The DNA for the CDR3 is TGTACCAGCAGCTTAGGGGGGGACCGCGAGCAGTACTTC. Translating gives CTSSLGGDREQYF.

Many counts were recorded for this clonotype. The V call is TRBV2, the J call TRBJ1-1; 8 nucleotides line up with TRBD1. J gave up 4 bases and V 6 bases, and 4 bases lay outside the gene matches. The CDR3 runs to 13 residues. Germline loops: CDR1 SNHLY, CDR2 FYNNEI. The CDR3 DNA is TGTGCCAGCAGCGGCGACAGGGGCACTGAAGCTTTCTTT. Translation: CASSGDRGTEAFF.

This chain joins TRBV6-2 or TRBV6-3 and TRBJ2-1; 14 bases match TRBD2. The CDR3 contains 19 residues. V was pared by 6 bases and J by 3 bases, with 13 bases of the junction left unmatched. Germline V gene sequence: CDR1 MNHEY, CDR2 SVGEGT. The CDR3 loop is CASRQMKGLAGANYNEQFF. DNA of the CDR3: TGTGCCAGCAGACAAATGAAGGGACTAGCGGGGGCTAACTACAATGAGCAGTTCTTC.

CDR3 nucleotide sequence: TGTGCCAGCAGCTACCGGGGTAGAGAGTGGGAGACCCAGTACTTC. This sequence encodes CASSYRGREWETQYF. This chain joins TRBV7-2 and TRBJ2-5; D may be TRBD2 (5 bases). The CDR3 spans 15 residues. V lost 4 bases, J lost 5 bases, and 17 bases lay in between. CDR1 is SGHTA and CDR2 is FQGNSA in the germline V gene. Variable domain in full (rest from reference TRBV7-2 and TRBJ2-5): GAGVSQSPSNKVTEKGKDVELRCDPISGHTALYWYRQSLGQGLEFLIYFQGNSAPDKSGLPSDRFSAERTGGSVSTLTIQRTQQEDSAVYLCASSYRGREWETQYFGPGTRLLVL.

This clonotype was seen a handful of times. The V gene is TRBV29-1, the J gene TRBJ2-1; possible D gene TRBD2, 6 bases. The CDR3 spans 13 residues. Germline V CDR1 and CDR2: SQVTM, ANQGSEA. V shed 8 bases and J shed 7 bases, with 18 bases lying between them. As DNA, the CDR3 is TGCAGCTCACCGGAGGAGGGGAGGAATGAGCAGTTCTTC. Amino acid sequence: CSSPEEGRNEQFF.

This clonotype was counted a few times. J is TRBJ2-5 and V is TRBV20-1; no reliable D call. The V end lost 3 bases, the J end lost 2 bases, and 7 bases lay between the germline ends. The germline CDR1 and CDR2 sequences are DFQATT and SNEGSKA (reference sequence). The CDR3 consists of 12 residues. CDR3 nucleotides: TGCAGTGCTAGCGGACGGCAAGAGACCCAGTACTTC. Protein sequence: CSASGRQETQYF.

This clonotype was detected only a few times. DNA for the CDR3: TGTGCCAGCACGGGGGCGCGGACCTACGAGCAGTACTTC. It yields the protein CASTGARTYEQYF. V and J are TRBV2 and TRBJ2-7; D tentatively reads TRBD1 or TRBD2 (6 bases each). The V gene lost 7 bases and the J gene lost 2 bases, with 12 bases spanning the gap. This CDR3 region has 13 residues. Germline values: CDR1 SNHLY, CDR2 FYNNEI.

The rearrangement joins TRBV20-1 to TRBJ2-7, with 10 bases identical to TRBD1. Trimming cost V 5 bases and J 2 bases; bases outside gene matches: 6. Germline V gene lookup returns CDR1 DFQATT and CDR2 SNEGSKA (reference sequence). The CDR3 is made up of 14 amino acids. The CDR3 DNA sequence: TGCAGTGCTGGGTGGGGACAGGGGACCTACGAGCAGTACTTC. The encoded protein is CSAGWGQGTYEQYF.

This clonotype was picked up a small number of times. The chain links TRBV3-1 to TRBJ1-2; 10 bases are shared with TRBD1. V lost 1 base and J lost 7; bases outside the gene matches: 3. The germline V gene has CDR1 LGHDT and CDR2 YNNKEL (reference sequence). The CDR3 covers 14 residues. The CDR3 loop reads CASSQVGQGGGYTF. CDR3 bases: TGTGCCAGCAGCCAAGTTGGACAGGGGGGTGGCTACACCTTC.